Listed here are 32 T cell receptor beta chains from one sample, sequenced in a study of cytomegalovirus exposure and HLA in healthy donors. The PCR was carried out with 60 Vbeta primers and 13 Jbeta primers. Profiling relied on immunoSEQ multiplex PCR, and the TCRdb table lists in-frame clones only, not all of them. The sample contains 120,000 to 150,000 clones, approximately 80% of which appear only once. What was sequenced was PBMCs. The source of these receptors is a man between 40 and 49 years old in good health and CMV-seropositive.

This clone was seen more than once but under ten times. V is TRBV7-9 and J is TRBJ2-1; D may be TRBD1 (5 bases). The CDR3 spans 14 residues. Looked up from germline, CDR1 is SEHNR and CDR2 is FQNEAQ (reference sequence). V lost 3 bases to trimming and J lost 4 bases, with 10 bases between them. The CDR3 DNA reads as TGTGCCAGCAGCTTCACCGACAGATACAATGAGCAGTTCTTC. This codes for CASSFTDRYNEQFF.

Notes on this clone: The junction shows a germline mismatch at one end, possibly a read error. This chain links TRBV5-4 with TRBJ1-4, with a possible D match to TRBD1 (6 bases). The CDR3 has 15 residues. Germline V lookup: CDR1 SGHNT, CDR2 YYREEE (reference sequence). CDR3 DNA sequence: TGTGCCAGCAGCTTGGGATCGGGGGGCGAAGAAAAATTGTTTTTT. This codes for CASSLGSGGEEKLFF.

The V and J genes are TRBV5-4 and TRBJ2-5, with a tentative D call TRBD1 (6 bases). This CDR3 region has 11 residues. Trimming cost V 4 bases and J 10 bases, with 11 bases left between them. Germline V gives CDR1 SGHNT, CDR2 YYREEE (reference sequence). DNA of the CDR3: TGTGCCAGCAGCCAACAGGGAGTCCAGTACTTC. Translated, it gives CASSQQGVQYF.

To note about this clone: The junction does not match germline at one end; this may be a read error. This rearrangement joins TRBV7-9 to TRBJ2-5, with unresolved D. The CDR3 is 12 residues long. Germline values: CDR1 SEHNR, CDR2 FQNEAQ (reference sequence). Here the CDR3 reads CSSSPDGGTQYF. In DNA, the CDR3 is TGTTCCAGCAGTCCAGACGGCGGGACCCAGTACTTC.

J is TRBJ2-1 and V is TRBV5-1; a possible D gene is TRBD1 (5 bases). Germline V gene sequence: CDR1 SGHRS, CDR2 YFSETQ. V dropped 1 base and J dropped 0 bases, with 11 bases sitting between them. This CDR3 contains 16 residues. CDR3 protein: CASSLTGSSSYNEQFF. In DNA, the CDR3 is TGCGCCAGCAGCTTGACAGGCAGCAGCTCCTACAATGAGCAGTTCTTC.

The CDR3 loop reads CASSHLFGLAGGLTHYEQYF. The CDR3 coding sequence is TGCGCCAGCAGCCATCTCTTCGGACTAGCGGGAGGGCTCACACACTACGAGCAGTACTTC. The chain couples TRBV4-1 to TRBJ2-7, with 15 bases lining up with TRBD2. Germline V gene lookup returns CDR1 MGHRA and CDR2 YSYEKL. The V and J ends lost 3 bases and 3 bases, in that order; junction bases with no gene match: 15. CDR3 length: 20 amino acids.

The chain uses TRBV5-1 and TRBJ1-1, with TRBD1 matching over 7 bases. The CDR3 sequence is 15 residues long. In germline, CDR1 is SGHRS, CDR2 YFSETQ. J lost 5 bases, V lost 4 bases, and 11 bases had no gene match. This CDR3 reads CASSPGTDLTTEAFF. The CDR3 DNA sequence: TGCGCCAGCAGCCCGGGGACAGACCTTACTACTGAAGCTTTCTTT.

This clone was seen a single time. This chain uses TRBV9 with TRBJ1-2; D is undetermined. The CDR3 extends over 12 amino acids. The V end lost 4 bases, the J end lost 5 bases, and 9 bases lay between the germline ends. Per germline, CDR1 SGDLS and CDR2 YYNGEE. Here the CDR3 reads CASSRLGYGYTF. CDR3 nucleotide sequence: TGTGCCAGCAGCAGACTCGGATATGGCTACACCTTC.

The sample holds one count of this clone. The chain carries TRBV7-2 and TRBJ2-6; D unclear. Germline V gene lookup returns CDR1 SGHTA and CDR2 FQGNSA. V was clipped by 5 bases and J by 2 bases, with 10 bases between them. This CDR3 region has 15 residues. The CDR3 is CASSLGGTGANVLTF. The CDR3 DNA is TGTGCCAGCAGCCTAGGCGGTACTGGGGCCAACGTCCTGACTTTC.

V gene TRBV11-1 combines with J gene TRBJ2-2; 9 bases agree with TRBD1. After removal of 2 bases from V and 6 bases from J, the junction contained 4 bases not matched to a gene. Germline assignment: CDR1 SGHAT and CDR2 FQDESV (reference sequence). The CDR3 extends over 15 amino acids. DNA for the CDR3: TGTGCCAGCAGCTTAACAGGGGGCTCGCCCGGGGAGCTGTTTTTT. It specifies CASSLTGGSPGELFF.

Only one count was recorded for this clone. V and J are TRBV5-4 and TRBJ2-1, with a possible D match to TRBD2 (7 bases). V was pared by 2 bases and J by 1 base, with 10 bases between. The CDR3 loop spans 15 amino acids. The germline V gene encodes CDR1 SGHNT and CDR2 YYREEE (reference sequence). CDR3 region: CASSLRGASYNEQFF. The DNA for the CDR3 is TGTGCCAGCAGCTTACGGGGGGCTTCCTACAATGAGCAGTTCTTC.

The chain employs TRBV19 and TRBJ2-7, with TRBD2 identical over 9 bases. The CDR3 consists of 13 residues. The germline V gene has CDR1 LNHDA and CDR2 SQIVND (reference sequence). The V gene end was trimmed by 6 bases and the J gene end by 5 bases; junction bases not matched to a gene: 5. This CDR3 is CASREAGGHEQYF. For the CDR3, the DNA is TGTGCCAGTAGAGAAGCGGGGGGACACGAGCAGTACTTC.

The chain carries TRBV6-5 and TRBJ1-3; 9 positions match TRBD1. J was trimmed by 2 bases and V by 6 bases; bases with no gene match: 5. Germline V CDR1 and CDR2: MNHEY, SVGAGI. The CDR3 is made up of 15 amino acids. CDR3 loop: CASSRTGGTGNTIYF. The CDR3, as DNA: TGTGCCAGCAGCCGTACAGGGGGCACTGGAAACACCATATATTTT.

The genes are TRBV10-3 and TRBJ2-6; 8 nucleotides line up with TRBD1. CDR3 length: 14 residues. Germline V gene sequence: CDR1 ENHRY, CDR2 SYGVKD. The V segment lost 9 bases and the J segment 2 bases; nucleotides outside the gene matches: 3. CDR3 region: CAIETGAGANVLTF. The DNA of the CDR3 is TGTGCCATAGAGACAGGGGCTGGGGCCAACGTCCTGACTTTC.

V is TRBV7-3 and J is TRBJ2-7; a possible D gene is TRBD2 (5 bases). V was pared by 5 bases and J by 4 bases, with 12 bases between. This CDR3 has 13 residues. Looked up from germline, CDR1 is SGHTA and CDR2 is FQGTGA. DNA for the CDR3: TGTGCCAGCAGCCCCGCCACGGGGTACGAGCAGTACTTC. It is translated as CASSPATGYEQYF.

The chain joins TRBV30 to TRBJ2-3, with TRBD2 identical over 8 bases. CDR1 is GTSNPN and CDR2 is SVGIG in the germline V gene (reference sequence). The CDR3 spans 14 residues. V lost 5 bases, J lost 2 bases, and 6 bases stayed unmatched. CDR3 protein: CAWLQTSATDTQYF. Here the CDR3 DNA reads TGTGCCTGGTTGCAGACTAGCGCCACAGATACGCAGTATTTT.

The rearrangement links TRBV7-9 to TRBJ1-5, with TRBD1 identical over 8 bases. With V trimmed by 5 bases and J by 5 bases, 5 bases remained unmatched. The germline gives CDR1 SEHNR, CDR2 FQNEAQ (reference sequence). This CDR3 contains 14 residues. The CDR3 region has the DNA TGTGCCAGCAGCCCGGGACAGGCCGATCAGCCCCAGCATTTT. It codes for CASSPGQADQPQHF.

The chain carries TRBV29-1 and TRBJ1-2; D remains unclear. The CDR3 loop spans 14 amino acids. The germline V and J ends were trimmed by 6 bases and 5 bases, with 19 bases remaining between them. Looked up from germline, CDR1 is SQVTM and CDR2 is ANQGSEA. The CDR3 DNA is TGCAGCGTCAAACGGGGAGGAGAGCTATATGGCTACACCTTC. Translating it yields CSVKRGGELYGYTF.

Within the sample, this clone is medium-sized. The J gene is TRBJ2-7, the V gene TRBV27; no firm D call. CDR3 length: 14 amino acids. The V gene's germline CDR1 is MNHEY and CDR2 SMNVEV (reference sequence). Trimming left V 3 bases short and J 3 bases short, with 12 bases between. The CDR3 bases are TGTGCCAGCAGTTTCAATCCAGGAATCTACGAGCAGTACTTC. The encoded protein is CASSFNPGIYEQYF.

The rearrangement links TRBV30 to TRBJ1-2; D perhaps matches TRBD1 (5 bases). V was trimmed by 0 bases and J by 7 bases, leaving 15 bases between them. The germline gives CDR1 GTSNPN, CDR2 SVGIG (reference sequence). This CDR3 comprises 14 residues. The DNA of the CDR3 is TGTGCCTGGAGTGTACGGGGTCCGGGGGGTGGCTACACCTTC. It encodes CAWSVRGPGGGYTF.

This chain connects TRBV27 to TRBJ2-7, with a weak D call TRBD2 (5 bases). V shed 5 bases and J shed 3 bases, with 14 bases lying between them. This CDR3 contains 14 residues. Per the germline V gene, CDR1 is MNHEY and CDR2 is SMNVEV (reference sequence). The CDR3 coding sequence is TGTGCCAGCAGTCCCTGGGGAGACGTCTACGAGCAGTACTTC. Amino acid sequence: CASSPWGDVYEQYF.

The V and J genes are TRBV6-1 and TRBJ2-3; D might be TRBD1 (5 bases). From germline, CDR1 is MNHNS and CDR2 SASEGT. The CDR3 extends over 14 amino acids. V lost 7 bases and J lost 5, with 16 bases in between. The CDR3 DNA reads TGTGCCAGCATTAAGATGGGGCCCGGAGATACGCAGTATTTT. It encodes CASIKMGPGDTQYF.

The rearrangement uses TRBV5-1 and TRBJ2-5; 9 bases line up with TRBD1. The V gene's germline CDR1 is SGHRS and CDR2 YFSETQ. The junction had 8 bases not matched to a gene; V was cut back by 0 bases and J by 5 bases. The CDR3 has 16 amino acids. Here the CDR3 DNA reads TGCGCCAGCAGCTTGGGTATAACAGGGGGCAGGGAGACCCAGTACTTC. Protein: CASSLGITGGRETQYF.

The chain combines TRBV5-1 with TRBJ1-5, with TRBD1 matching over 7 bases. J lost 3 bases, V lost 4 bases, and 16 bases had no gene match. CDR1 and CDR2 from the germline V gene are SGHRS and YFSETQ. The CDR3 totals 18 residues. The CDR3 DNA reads TGCGCCAGCAGCCCGAGTTGGACAGGAGAAAATAACAATCAGCCCCAGCATTTT. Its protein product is CASSPSWTGENNNQPQHF. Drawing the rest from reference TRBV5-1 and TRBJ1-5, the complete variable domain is KAGVTQTPRYLIKTRGQQVTLSCSPISGHRSVSWYQQTPGQGLQFLFEYFSETQRNKGNFPGRFSGRQFSNSRSEMNVSTLELGDSALYLCASSPSWTGENNNQPQHFGDGTRLSIL.

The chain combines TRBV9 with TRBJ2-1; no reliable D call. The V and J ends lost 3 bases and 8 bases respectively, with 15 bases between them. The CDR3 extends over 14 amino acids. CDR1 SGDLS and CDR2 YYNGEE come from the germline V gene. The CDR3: CASSAAGGHDEQFF. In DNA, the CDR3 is TGTGCCAGCAGCGCCGCCGGTGGGCACGATGAGCAGTTCTTC.

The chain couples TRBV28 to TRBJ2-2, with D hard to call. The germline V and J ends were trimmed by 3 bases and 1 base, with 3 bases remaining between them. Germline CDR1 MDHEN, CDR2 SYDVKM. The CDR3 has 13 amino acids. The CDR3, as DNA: TGTGCCAGCAGTTTCCGGAACACCGGGGAGCTGTTTTTT. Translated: CASSFRNTGELFF.

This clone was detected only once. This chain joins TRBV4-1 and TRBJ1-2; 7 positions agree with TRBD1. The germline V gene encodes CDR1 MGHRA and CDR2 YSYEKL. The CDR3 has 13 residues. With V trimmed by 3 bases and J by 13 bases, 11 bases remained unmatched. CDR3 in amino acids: CASSQERTGPSTF. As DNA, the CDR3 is TGCGCCAGCAGCCAGGAGAGGACAGGCCCCTCCACCTTC.

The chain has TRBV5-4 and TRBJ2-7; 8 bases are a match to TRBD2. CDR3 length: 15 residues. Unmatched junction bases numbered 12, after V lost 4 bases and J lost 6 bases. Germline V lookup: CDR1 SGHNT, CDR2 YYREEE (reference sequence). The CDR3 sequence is CASSLLGGGLVEQYF. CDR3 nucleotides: TGTGCCAGCAGCCTCCTCGGGGGGGGCTTGGTCGAGCAGTACTTC.

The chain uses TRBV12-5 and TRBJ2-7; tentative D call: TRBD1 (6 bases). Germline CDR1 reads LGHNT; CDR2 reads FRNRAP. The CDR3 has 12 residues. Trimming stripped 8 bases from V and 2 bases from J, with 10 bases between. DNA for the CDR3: TGTGCTAGTAGTGGGGACACCTACGAGCAGTACTTC. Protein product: CASSGDTYEQYF.

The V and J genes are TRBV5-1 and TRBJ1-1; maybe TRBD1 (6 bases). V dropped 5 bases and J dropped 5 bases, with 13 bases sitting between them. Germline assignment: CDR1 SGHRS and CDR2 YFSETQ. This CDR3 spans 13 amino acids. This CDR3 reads CASRNGGATEAFF. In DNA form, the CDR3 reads TGCGCCAGCAGGAATGGGGGCGCGACTGAAGCTTTCTTT.

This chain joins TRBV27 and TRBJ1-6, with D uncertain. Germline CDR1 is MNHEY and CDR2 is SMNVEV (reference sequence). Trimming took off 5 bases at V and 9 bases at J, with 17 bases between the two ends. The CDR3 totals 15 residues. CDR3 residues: CASSLVVTAGSPLHF. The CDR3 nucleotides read TGTGCCAGCAGTCTAGTCGTCACGGCGGGTTCACCCCTCCACTTT.

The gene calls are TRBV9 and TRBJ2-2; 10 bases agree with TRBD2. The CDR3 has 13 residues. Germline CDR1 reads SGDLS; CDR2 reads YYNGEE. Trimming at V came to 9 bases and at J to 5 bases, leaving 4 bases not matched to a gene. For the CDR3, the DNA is TGTGCCACCACTAGCGGGACGACCGGGGAGCTGTTTTTT. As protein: CATTSGTTGELFF.